This TCR beta chain came from a study of T cell responses to AZD1222 COVID-19 vaccine. Overall study results and limits: The donor group comprised mostly white British people and more females; the analysis possibly underestimated clonal diversity.

The V and J ends lost 3 bases and 2 bases, in that order; junction bases with no gene match: 4. Per the germline V gene, CDR1 is WNHNN and CDR2 is SYGVQD (reference sequence). The CDR3 runs to 16 residues. Libraries were prepared by immunoSEQ multiplex PCR; TCRdb keeps only in-frame clonotypes and omits some of them. The sample holds 150,000 to 180,000 clones, approximately 87% seen once. About this clone itself: Its antigen is unknown.

The chain carries TRBV10-1 and TRBJ2-7; 13 bases fit TRBD2. Sample: peripheral blood, taken on day 0 of MenACWY control vaccination. The source is an adult in good health. In DNA form, the CDR3 reads TGCGCCAGCAGTGATGAGGGACTAGCGGGGACCTACGAGCAGTACGTC. Amino acid sequence: CASSDEGLAGTYEQYV.